This TCR beta chain was profiled in a study of Graves' ophthalmopathy and Graves' hyperthyroidism. Trimming took off 10 bases at V and 2 bases at J, with 17 bases between the two ends. The CDR3 contains 14 residues. Germline V gene lookup returns CDR1 ENHRY and CDR2 SYGVKD. Investigators amplified TCR beta CDR3 regions from RNA transcripts. The authors performed first-round RT-PCR with HTBI primers and then a second-round multiplex PCR. TCRdb fed the multiplex PCR reads into MiXCR, producing one record per CDR3 protein. The top ten clones hold 40% to 45% of a sample with some 750,000 distinct CDR3 sequences, 40% of them seen once. Serum thyroxine and TRAb, along with clinical symptoms, thyroid ultrasound and orbital computed tomography, were what diagnosis relied on.

The rearrangement joins TRBV10-3 to TRBJ1-1; no firm D call. Specimen: peripheral blood. This TCR derives from an adult man with Graves' ophthalmopathy. CDR3: CASSRTTRNTEAFF. In nucleotides, the CDR3 is TGTGCCAGCAGCAGAACGACACGTAACACTGAAGCTTTCTTT.